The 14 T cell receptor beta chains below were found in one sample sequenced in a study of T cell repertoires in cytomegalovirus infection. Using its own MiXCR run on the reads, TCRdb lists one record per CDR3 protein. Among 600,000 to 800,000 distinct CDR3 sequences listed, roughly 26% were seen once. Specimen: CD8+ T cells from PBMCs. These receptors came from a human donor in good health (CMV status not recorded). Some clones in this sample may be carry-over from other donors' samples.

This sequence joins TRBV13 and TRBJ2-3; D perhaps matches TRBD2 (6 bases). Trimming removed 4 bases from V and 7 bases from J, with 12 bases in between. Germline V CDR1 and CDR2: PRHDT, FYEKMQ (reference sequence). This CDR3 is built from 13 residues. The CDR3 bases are TGTGCCAGCAGCTCGCCGGGAGAGAATACGCAGTATTTT. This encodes CASSSPGENTQYF. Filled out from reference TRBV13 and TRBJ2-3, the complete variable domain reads AAGVIQSPRHLIKEKRETATLKCYPIPRHDTVYWYQQGPGQDPQFLISFYEKMQSDKGSIPDRFSAQQFSDYHSELNMSSLELGDSALYFCASSSPGENTQYFGPGTRLTVL.

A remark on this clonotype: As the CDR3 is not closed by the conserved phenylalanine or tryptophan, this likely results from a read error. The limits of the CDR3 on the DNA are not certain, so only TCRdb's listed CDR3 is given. CDR3 region: CASSEGPTRTWRL. The rearrangement links TRBV9 to TRBJ1-2. The CDR3 spans 13 amino acids, including both terminal residues. The V gene's germline CDR1 is SGDLS and CDR2 YYNGEE.

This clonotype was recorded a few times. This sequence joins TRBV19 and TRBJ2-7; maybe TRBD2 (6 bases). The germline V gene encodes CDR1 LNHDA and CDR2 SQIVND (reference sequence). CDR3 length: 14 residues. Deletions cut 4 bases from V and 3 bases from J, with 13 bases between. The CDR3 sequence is CASSNRGIGYEQYF. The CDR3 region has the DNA TGTGCCAGTAGTAATCGGGGGATCGGCTACGAGCAGTACTTC.

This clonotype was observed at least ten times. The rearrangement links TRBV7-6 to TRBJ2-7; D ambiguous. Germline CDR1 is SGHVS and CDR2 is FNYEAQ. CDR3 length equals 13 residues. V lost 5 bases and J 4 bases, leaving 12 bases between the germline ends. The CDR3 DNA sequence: TGTGCCAGCAGCCAGGACGAAGAATACGAGCAGTACTTC. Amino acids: CASSQDEEYEQYF.

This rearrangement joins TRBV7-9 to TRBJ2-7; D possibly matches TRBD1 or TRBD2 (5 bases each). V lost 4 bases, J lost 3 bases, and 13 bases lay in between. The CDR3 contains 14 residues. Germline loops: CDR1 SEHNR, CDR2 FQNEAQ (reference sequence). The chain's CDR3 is CASSSGSFNYEQYF. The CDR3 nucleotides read TGTGCCAGCAGCTCAGGGAGCTTCAACTACGAGCAGTACTTC.

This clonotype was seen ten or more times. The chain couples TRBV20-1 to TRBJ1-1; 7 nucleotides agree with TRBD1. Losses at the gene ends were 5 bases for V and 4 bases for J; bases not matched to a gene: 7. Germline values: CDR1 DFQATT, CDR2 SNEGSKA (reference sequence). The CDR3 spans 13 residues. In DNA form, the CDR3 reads TGCAGTGCTCCAGGGGGAAGGGGCACTGAAGCTTTCTTT. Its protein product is CSAPGGRGTEAFF.

In DNA form, the CDR3 reads TGTGCCAGCAGCTTCCTTTCCGTCGGGGTGAACACCGGGGAGCTGTTTTTT. Amino acids: CASSFLSVGVNTGELFF. V gene TRBV7-8 combines with J gene TRBJ2-2, with D tentatively TRBD2 (5 bases). The CDR3 totals 17 residues. Trimming stripped 3 bases from V and 1 base from J, with 15 bases between. Per germline, CDR1 SGHVS and CDR2 FQNEAQ.

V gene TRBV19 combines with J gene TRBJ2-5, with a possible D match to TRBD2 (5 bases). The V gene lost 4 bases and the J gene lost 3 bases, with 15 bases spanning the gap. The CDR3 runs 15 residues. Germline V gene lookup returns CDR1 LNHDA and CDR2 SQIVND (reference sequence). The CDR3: CASSRRRTPKETQYF. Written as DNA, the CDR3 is TGTGCCAGTAGTAGGAGGAGGACCCCTAAAGAGACCCAGTACTTC.

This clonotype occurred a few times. This chain's CDR3 is CASAGGNSYEQYF. As DNA, the CDR3 is TGTGCCAGCGCGGGCGGTAACTCCTACGAGCAGTACTTC. The gene calls are TRBV6-2 or TRBV6-3 and TRBJ2-7; weak D call: TRBD2 (5 bases). The germline V gene encodes CDR1 MNHEY and CDR2 SVGEGT. V was trimmed by 8 bases and J by 0 bases, leaving 11 bases between them. The CDR3 is 13 residues long.

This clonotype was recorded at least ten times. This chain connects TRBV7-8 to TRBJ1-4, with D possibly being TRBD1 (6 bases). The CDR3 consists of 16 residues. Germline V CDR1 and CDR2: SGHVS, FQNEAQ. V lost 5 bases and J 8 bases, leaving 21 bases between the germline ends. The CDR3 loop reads CASSLSDRPKVEKLFF. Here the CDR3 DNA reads TGTGCCAGCAGCCTCAGCGACAGGCCCAAGGTGGAAAAACTGTTTTTT.

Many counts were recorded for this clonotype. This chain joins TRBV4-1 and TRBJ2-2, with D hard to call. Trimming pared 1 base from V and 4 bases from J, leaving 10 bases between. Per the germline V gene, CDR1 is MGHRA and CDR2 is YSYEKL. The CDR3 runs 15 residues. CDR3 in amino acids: CASSQVLQSTGELFF. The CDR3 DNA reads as TGCGCCAGCAGCCAAGTACTGCAGAGCACCGGGGAGCTGTTTTTT.

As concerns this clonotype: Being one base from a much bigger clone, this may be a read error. CDR3 sequence (DNA): TGTGCCAACAGCTTAGCTAGCGGAATGGGTGCAGATACGCAGTATTTT. Residues: CANSLASGMGADTQYF. V gene TRBV7-6 combines with J gene TRBJ2-3; 7 bases are shared with TRBD2. The CDR3 totals 16 residues. Germline-derived CDR1 and CDR2 are SGHVS and FNYEAQ.

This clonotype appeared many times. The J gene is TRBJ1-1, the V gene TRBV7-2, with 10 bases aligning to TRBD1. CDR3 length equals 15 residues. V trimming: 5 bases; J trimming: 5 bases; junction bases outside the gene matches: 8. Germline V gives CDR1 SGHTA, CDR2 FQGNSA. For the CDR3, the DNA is TGTGCCAGCAGCCCTCGGGACAGGGGAGGGACTGAAGCTTTCTTT. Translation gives CASSPRDRGGTEAFF. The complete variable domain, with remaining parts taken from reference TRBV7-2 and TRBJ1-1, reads GAGVSQSPSNKVTEKGKDVELRCDPISGHTALYWYRQSLGQGLEFLIYFQGNSAPDKSGLPSDRFSAERTGGSVSTLTIQRTQQEDSAVYLCASSPRDRGGTEAFFGQGTRLTVV.

The CDR3 loop is CASSQDTGSVPYNSPLHF. The CDR3 DNA sequence: TGTGCCAGCAGCCAAGATACGGGCAGCGTACCCTATAATTCACCCCTCCACTTT. This rearrangement joins TRBV3-1 to TRBJ1-6; D gene unclear. V dropped 0 bases and J dropped 2 bases, with 14 bases sitting between them. The CDR3 contains 18 residues. CDR1 and CDR2 (germline): LGHDT, YNNKEL (reference sequence).